Following are 2 T cell receptor beta chains from one sample sequenced in a study of beta chain features in type 1 diabetes. The authors reverse transcribed all of the isolated RNA, so sequencing captured expressed TCRB transcripts. Repertoires were generated with immunoSEQ multiplex PCR, while TCRdb's copy carries only in-frame clones and drops some. The table includes around 500,000 clones, around 28% detected once. The sequencing input was naive CD4+ T cells from blood. Receptors originate from a man in his late teens or twenties in good health.

The sample holds a few counts of this clone. V is TRBV7-9 and J is TRBJ1-5, with D possibly TRBD1 on 6 matching bases. Germline CDR1 is SEHNR and CDR2 is FQNEAQ (reference sequence). The V end was cut by 5 bases, the J end by 2 bases, with 16 bases between. The CDR3 sequence is 16 residues long. The chain's CDR3 is CASSGTSSGGNQPQHF. The CDR3 bases are TGTGCCAGCAGCGGGACGTCCTCAGGGGGCAATCAGCCCCAGCATTTT.

The chain uses TRBV7-6 and TRBJ2-5; D gene unclear. Trimming left V 5 bases short and J 4 bases short, with 8 bases between. Germline CDR1 is SGHVS and CDR2 is FNYEAQ. The CDR3 has 12 residues. The CDR3 loop reads CASSRTRETQYF. CDR3 DNA: TGTGCCAGCAGCCGCACAAGAGAGACCCAGTACTTC.